The next 19 T cell receptor beta chains were all read from a single sample in a study of blood T cell repertoires in COVID-19. Measured with immunoSEQ multiplex PCR; TCRdb has only the in-frame clones, and not every one. The table lists 55,000 to 70,000 clones, roughly nine tenths of them singletons. The material sequenced was peripheral blood. These TCRs come from a man in his forties with COVID-19, enrolled during active disease.

The chain employs TRBV3-1 (or the pseudogene TRBV3-2) and TRBJ2-7, with TRBD2 matching 7 bases. Germline CDR1 LGHDT, CDR2 YNNKEL (reference sequence). After removal of 2 bases from V and 0 bases from J, the junction contained 7 bases not matched to a gene. The CDR3 has 16 amino acids. As DNA, the CDR3 is TGTGCCAGCAGCCAACCGTTACTAGCGAACTCCTACGAGCAGTACTTC. It yields the protein CASSQPLLANSYEQYF.

The V and J genes are TRBV7-3 and TRBJ1-6; D ambiguous. V was cut by 4 bases and J by 8 bases, with 9 bases left in between. The germline V gene encodes CDR1 SGHTA and CDR2 FQGTGA. This CDR3 region has 13 residues. For the CDR3, the DNA is TGTGCCAGCAGCTCTCGCGGGGATTCACCCCTCCACTTT. It translates to CASSSRGDSPLHF.

CDR3 in amino acids: CASSRSGPGELFF. DNA for the CDR3: TGTGCCAGCAGCCGCTCAGGTCCCGGGGAGCTGTTTTTT. The gene calls are TRBV7-9 and TRBJ2-2; D gene unclear. The CDR3 sequence is 13 residues long. CDR1 and CDR2 (germline): SEHNR, FQNEAQ (reference sequence). V was trimmed by 5 bases and J by 6 bases, leaving 10 bases between them.

The gene calls are TRBV28 and TRBJ1-2; D remains unclear. CDR1 and CDR2 (germline): MDHEN, SYDVKM. The V end was cut by 5 bases, the J end by 0 bases, with 7 bases between. The CDR3 covers 13 residues. CDR3 sequence: CASSAGANYGYTF. The CDR3 DNA reads TGTGCCAGCAGTGCCGGGGCTAACTATGGCTACACCTTC.

This chain connects TRBV27 to TRBJ2-1; possibly TRBD1 for D (5 bases). The CDR3 consists of 15 residues. Trimming shortened V by 3 bases and J by 4 bases, and 13 bases separated the two germline ends. Germline CDR1 reads MNHEY; CDR2 reads SMNVEV (reference sequence). The CDR3 nucleotides are TGTGCCAGCAGTTTCCTTTCGCAGGGATACAATGAGCAGTTCTTC. It is translated as CASSFLSQGYNEQFF.

The genes are TRBV6-5 and TRBJ1-1, with TRBD1 identical over 9 bases. CDR1 is MNHEY and CDR2 is SVGAGI in the germline V gene. V lost 6 bases and J lost 1; bases outside the gene matches: 3. This CDR3 is 14 amino acids long. The chain's CDR3 is CASSLGQGNTEAFF. In nucleotides, the CDR3 is TGTGCCAGCAGCCTGGGACAGGGGAACACTGAAGCTTTCTTT.

The chain is built from TRBV6-6 and TRBJ1-4; 9 bases are a match to TRBD1. The CDR3 is 15 amino acids. After removal of 5 bases from V and 8 bases from J, the junction contained 9 bases not matched to a gene. Germline-derived CDR1 and CDR2 are MNHNY and SVGAGI (reference sequence). CDR3 bases: TGTGCCAGCAGTGGCTCCGGGACAGGGAACGAAAAACTGTTTTTT. It codes for CASSGSGTGNEKLFF.

The chain links TRBV9 to TRBJ2-7, with 8 bases fitting TRBD2. The CDR3 is made up of 15 amino acids. V shed 4 bases and J 2 bases; nucleotides not matched to a gene: 8. Per germline, CDR1 SGDLS and CDR2 YYNGEE. In DNA form, the CDR3 reads TGTGCCAGCAGCCCCCACGGCGGGGGGACCTACGAGCAGTACTTC. This translates into CASSPHGGGTYEQYF.

The V gene is TRBV19, the J gene TRBJ1-5; D unresolved. The V end was cut by 6 bases, the J end by 6 bases, with 15 bases between. This CDR3 has 14 residues. The V gene's germline CDR1 is LNHDA and CDR2 SQIVND (reference sequence). This CDR3 is CASRGLAGFQPQHF. CDR3 coding DNA: TGTGCCAGTAGAGGGCTCGCGGGGTTTCAGCCCCAGCATTTT. The whole variable domain, filled in from reference TRBV19 and TRBJ1-5, reads DGGITQSPKYLFRKEGQNVTLSCEQNLNHDAMYWYRQDPGQGLRLIYYSQIVNDFQKGDIAEGYSVSREKKESFPLTVTSAQKNPTAFYLCASRGLAGFQPQHFGDGTRLSIL.

This clone has only a few counts. The rearrangement links TRBV7-9 to TRBJ2-1, with D perhaps matching TRBD2 (6 bases). Trimming removed 1 base at V and 7 bases at J, with 14 bases between. The germline CDR1 and CDR2 sequences are SEHNR and FQNEAQ (reference sequence). The CDR3 totals 15 residues. DNA for the CDR3: TGTGCCAGCAGCTTAGTCCTAGCGCCCGGGAATGAGCAGTTCTTC. Translated, it gives CASSLVLAPGNEQFF.

The rearrangement uses TRBV5-1 and TRBJ1-5; D perhaps matches TRBD1 (6 bases). Trimming removed 1 base at V and 0 bases at J, with 14 bases between. Looked up from germline, CDR1 is SGHRS and CDR2 is YFSETQ. CDR3 length: 17 amino acids. The CDR3 spells CASSLSPVDSSNQPQHF. CDR3 coding DNA: TGCGCCAGCAGCTTGAGTCCCGTGGACAGTAGCAATCAGCCCCAGCATTTT.

The chain combines TRBV27 with TRBJ1-3, with unresolved D. Germline loops: CDR1 MNHEY, CDR2 SMNVEV (reference sequence). V was cut by 8 bases and J by 0 bases, with 8 bases left in between. The length of the CDR3 is 13 residues. The CDR3 is CASGRSSGNTIYF. In DNA, the CDR3 is TGTGCCAGCGGCCGCAGCTCTGGAAACACCATATATTTT.

The chain couples TRBV5-1 to TRBJ2-1; 13 bases line up with TRBD2. Looked up from germline, CDR1 is SGHRS and CDR2 is YFSETQ. This CDR3 region has 15 residues. V lost 2 bases to trimming and J lost 10 bases; unmatched junction nucleotides: 6. The CDR3 region is CASSLLAGGSMEQFF. CDR3 bases: TGCGCCAGCAGCTTACTAGCGGGGGGGAGTATGGAGCAGTTCTTC.

This chain joins TRBV27 and TRBJ2-7, with D tentatively TRBD1 (6 bases). The CDR3 contains 14 residues. Germline V CDR1 and CDR2: MNHEY, SMNVEV (reference sequence). V lost 7 bases and J 2 bases, leaving 15 bases between the germline ends. The CDR3 region has the DNA TGTGCCAGCAAGTTCGGGACAAACGCCTACGAGCAGTACTTC. Its protein product is CASKFGTNAYEQYF.

The rearrangement joins TRBV10-3 to TRBJ2-7; 7 nucleotides match TRBD1. Unmatched junction bases numbered 10, after V lost 6 bases and J lost 5 bases. CDR3 size: 14 residues. Looked up from germline, CDR1 is ENHRY and CDR2 is SYGVKD. Here the CDR3 DNA reads TGTGCCATCAGCCTAGGACAGGACCCAGACGAGCAGTACTTC. Its protein product is CAISLGQDPDEQYF.

The gene calls are TRBV9 and TRBJ1-2; 7 bases align to TRBD1. This CDR3 contains 13 residues. Trimming at V came to 3 bases and at J to 7 bases, leaving 6 bases not matched to a gene. Germline V gene sequence: CDR1 SGDLS, CDR2 YYNGEE. CDR3 sequence reads: CASSDRQGFGYTF. The DNA of the CDR3 is TGTGCCAGCAGCGACCGACAGGGCTTTGGCTACACCTTC.

The rearrangement links TRBV12-2 to TRBJ1-1; TRBD1 is taken as the D call from the table, unchecked against the DNA. TRBV12-2 constitutes a pseudogene. CDR3 length: 14 residues. The CDR3 loop is CASRLQDVITEAFF. CDR3 in DNA: TGTGCAAGTCGCTTACAGGATGTTATAACTGAAGCTTTCTTT.

V usage is TRBV29-1 and J usage is TRBJ2-3, with D maybe TRBD2 (7 bases). The V gene's germline CDR1 is SQVTM and CDR2 ANQGSEA. This CDR3 spans 16 amino acids. V shed 5 bases and J shed 0 bases, with 18 bases lying between them. As DNA, the CDR3 is TGCAGCGTTAGGGGATTGGGGGGGGCTAGCACAGATACGCAGTATTTT. The encoded protein is CSVRGLGGASTDTQYF.

Of note for this clone: The junction shows a germline mismatch at one end, possibly a read error. The V call is TRBV4-1, the J call TRBJ1-5; possibly TRBD1 for D (6 bases). CDR1 is MGHRA, CDR2 YSYEKL, per germline. CDR3 size: 15 residues. The CDR3 sequence: CANSQDIGGLQPQHF. CDR3 nucleotides: TGCGCCAACAGCCAAGATATTGGGGGCCTTCAGCCCCAGCATTTT.